These T cell receptor beta chains were read from a single sample in a study of blood T cell repertoires in COVID-19. Libraries were prepared by immunoSEQ multiplex PCR; TCRdb keeps only in-frame clonotypes and omits some of them. The sample lists about 230,000 clones, approximately 85% seen once, with more than 4.5% in the top ten. Input material: peripheral blood. These receptors originate from a man in his fifties with COVID-19, enrolled during active disease. Both conserved end residues are part of each CDR3. Each record gives: CDR3 DNA, CDR3 protein, D gene, V gene, J gene, clone size. The D gene is left open where the match is weak. Part of the rows lack a size; the others show once, few, many or a class for expanded clones.

TGTGCCAGCAGCTTAATGGGGGAGGATCAGCCCCAGCATTTT	CASSLMGEDQPQHF	NA	TRBV7-9	TRBJ1-5	many
TGTGCCAGCAAAATTCCCCTGACAGGAGGTTCCTATGGCTACACCTTC	CASKIPLTGGSYGYTF	NA	TRBV25-1	TRBJ1-2	NA
TGCGCCAGCAGGAGACAGGGGGATGCAACTAATGAAAAACTGTTTTTT	CASRRQGDATNEKLFF	TRBD1	TRBV10-2	TRBJ1-4	NA
TGTGCCAGCAGCCCCACGGGGGTAGTGAACTATGGCTACACCTTC	CASSPTGVVNYGYTF	NA	TRBV3-1/TRBV3-2	TRBJ1-2	few
TGCGCCAGCAGCTTGAATGGGGGCGCGAACACAGATACGCAGTATTTT	CASSLNGGANTDTQYF	NA	TRBV5-1	TRBJ2-3	NA
TGCGCCAGCAGCTTCCAGGGCAGCTATCAAGAGACCCAGTACTTC	CASSFQGSYQETQYF	NA	TRBV5-1	TRBJ2-5	NA
TGTGCCAGCAGCCACGACAGGGGCAATGAAAAACTGTTTTTT	CASSHDRGNEKLFF	TRBD1	TRBV4-2	TRBJ1-4	NA
TGCGCCAGCAGCCGAGAGGGGACAGGGTACAATGAGCAGTTCTTC	CASSREGTGYNEQFF	TRBD1	TRBV23-1	TRBJ2-1	NA
TGTGCCAGCTGTTACGCAGGGGTGGGCACCGGGGAGCTGTTTTTT	CASCYAGVGTGELFF	NA	TRBV9	TRBJ2-2	NA
TGTGCCAGCAGCCAAGGATCCAGGACCGGGGAGCTGTTTTTT	CASSQGSRTGELFF	NA	TRBV3-1/TRBV3-2	TRBJ2-2	NA
TGTGCCATCAGTGCGACAGGGCCTCTCCTCACAGATACGCAGTATTTT	CAISATGPLLTDTQYF	TRBD1	TRBV10-3	TRBJ2-3	NA
TGTGCCAGCAGCCAAGCAGGGGGTGGAAACTATGGCTACACCTTC	CASSQAGGGNYGYTF	TRBD1	TRBV4-2	TRBJ1-2	NA
TGTGCCAGCAGCTTGTGGGACAGGGTCACTGAAGCTTTCTTT	CASSLWDRVTEAFF	TRBD1	TRBV7-2	TRBJ1-1	NA
TGTGCCAGCAGTCCATCTAGGAGCAGGGACAGTATTCAGCCCCAGCATTTT	CASSPSRSRDSIQPQHF	TRBD1	TRBV28	TRBJ1-5	NA
TGTGCCAGCAGCGCCTGGACAGGTGAGTACGAAAAACTGTTTTTT	CASSAWTGEYEKLFF	TRBD1	TRBV5-6	TRBJ1-4	NA
TGTGCCAGTAGCCAGGAGACAGGCTTCTACGAGCAGTACTTC	CASSQETGFYEQYF	NA	TRBV19	TRBJ2-7	NA
TGTGCCAGCAACCTTCGGGGCGAGCAGTACTTC	CASNLRGEQYF	NA	TRBV7-6	TRBJ2-7	NA
TGTGCCAGCGCGGGGGGGCGAGATGAGCAGTTCTTC	CASAGGRDEQFF	TRBD2	TRBV2	TRBJ2-1	NA
TGCGCCAGCAGCCCCGAGAGTCAGGGTAGCTTTGGAAATGAGCAGTTCTTC	CASSPESQGSFGNEQFF	NA	TRBV5-1	TRBJ2-1	NA
TGTGCCAGCAGCTCCCCCTTGGCCCCCGGGAATCAGCCCCAGCATTTT	CASSSPLAPGNQPQHF	NA	TRBV7-9	TRBJ1-5	NA
TGTGCCAGCAGCTTGGAGGCAGGGGGTGGCACTGAAGCTTTCTTT	CASSLEAGGGTEAFF	TRBD1	TRBV5-5	TRBJ1-1	many
TGTGCCAGTAGTGGACACAGGGGGCTGGATTCACCCCTCCACTTT	CASSGHRGLDSPLHF	TRBD1	TRBV19	TRBJ1-6	NA
TGTGCCAGCAGCTCACAACTGGGGCAGTTCTATGGCTACACCTTC	CASSSQLGQFYGYTF	NA	TRBV5-4	TRBJ1-2	few
TGTGCCAGCAGTGAGGAGCGGACGAACACCGGGGAGCTGTTTTTT	CASSEERTNTGELFF	NA	TRBV2	TRBJ2-2	few
TGTGCCAGCAGCACCTCCGGGACCCAGTACTTC	CASSTSGTQYF	NA	TRBV2	TRBJ2-5	few
TGTGCCAGCAGACAGGGGGCACGTGAGCAGTTCTTC	CASRQGAREQFF	TRBD1	TRBV7-2	TRBJ2-1	NA
TGTGCCAGCAGAACCCCAGGGACTGGTGGCTACACCTTC	CASRTPGTGGYTF	NA	TRBV2	TRBJ1-2	NA
TGTGCCAGCTCACCACCGGGACTGATCTACGAGCAGTACTTC	CASSPPGLIYEQYF	NA	TRBV18	TRBJ2-7	NA
TGCGCCAGTTCCGGGACAGCCTCCTACGAGCAGTACTTC	CASSGTASYEQYF	TRBD1	TRBV5-1	TRBJ2-7	once
TGTGCCTGGAGTTCTCCTTCACCCCTCCACTTT	CAWSSPSPLHF	NA	TRBV30	TRBJ1-6	NA
TGTGCCAGCAGCCCCTACTCGAACACCGGGGAGCTGTTTTTT	CASSPYSNTGELFF	NA	TRBV7-3	TRBJ2-2	few
TGTGCCAGCAGTAATGAGGGCACCCAGTACTTC	CASSNEGTQYF	NA	TRBV12-3/TRBV12-4	TRBJ2-5	NA
TGTGCCAGCAGGACAGGGGGCCATCAGCCCCAGCATTTT	CASRTGGHQPQHF	TRBD1	TRBV6-5	TRBJ1-5	NA
TGTGCCAGCAGTGCGGACAGGGGACCTGAAGCTTTCTTT	CASSADRGPEAFF	TRBD1	TRBV2	TRBJ1-1	NA
TGTGCCAGCAGCGTAGTAGACTCCGGGGAGCTGTTTTTT	CASSVVDSGELFF	NA	TRBV9	TRBJ2-2	NA
TGTGCCACCTCGAGGACAGGGGGCTTGGGCGAGCAGTACTTC	CATSRTGGLGEQYF	TRBD1	TRBV19	TRBJ2-7	NA
TGTGCCTGGAGGACTAGCGGGGGGGTCGGGGAGCTGTTTTTT	CAWRTSGGVGELFF	TRBD2	TRBV30	TRBJ2-2	NA
TGTGCCAGCAGTTACGGCGGGGGGGCTCGAGAGACCCAGTACTTC	CASSYGGGARETQYF	TRBD2	TRBV6-2/TRBV6-3	TRBJ2-5	NA
TGTGCCAGCAAGGACGGACAGGGGGCTTTCGGTGAAAAACTGTTTTTT	CASKDGQGAFGEKLFF	TRBD1	TRBV2	TRBJ1-4	NA
TGTGCCAGTAGCAAACCTTGGGACTCTAGTCGAGCTTTCTTT	CASSKPWDSSRAFF	NA	TRBV19	TRBJ1-1	NA
TGTGCCAGCTCAAAGGGACAACCGAACACCGGGGAGCTGTTTTTT	CASSKGQPNTGELFF	NA	TRBV18	TRBJ2-2	NA
TGTGCCTGGAATCTCGGGACAGCTAACTATGGCTACACCTTC	CAWNLGTANYGYTF	TRBD1	TRBV30	TRBJ1-2	NA
TGTGCCAGCAGTACCGTCGGGGGGAACACCGGGGAGCTGTTTTTT	CASSTVGGNTGELFF	NA	TRBV7-2	TRBJ2-2	NA
TGTGCCAGCAGCCCAGATTCGCCATTAGCGGGGGGGCCTGGGACCCAGTACTTC	CASSPDSPLAGGPGTQYF	TRBD2	TRBV3-1/TRBV3-2	TRBJ2-5	NA
TGTGCCAGCAGCCAACAGACAGTATCGTCCTCGGGCCTCCACTTT	CASSQQTVSSSGLHF	NA	TRBV14	TRBJ1-6	NA
TGTGCCAGCAGCTTAGTTAGCGGGGGGGCCGACAATGAGCAGTTCTTC	CASSLVSGGADNEQFF	TRBD2	TRBV7-9	TRBJ2-1	NA
TGCAGCGTTGTCACAGGGGGCTACGGCGAGCAGTACTTC	CSVVTGGYGEQYF	TRBD1	TRBV29-1	TRBJ2-7	few
TGTGCCACCAGCTGGCTTAACACCATATATTTT	CATSWLNTIYF	NA	TRBV15	TRBJ1-3	NA
TGCGCCAGCAGACCCGGACTAGCGGGGATTAGCACAGATACGCAGTATTTT	CASRPGLAGISTDTQYF	TRBD2	TRBV10-1	TRBJ2-3	NA
TGTGCCAGCTCACAGGGGCTGGGGAACACTGAAGCTTTCTTT	CASSQGLGNTEAFF	NA	TRBV18	TRBJ1-1	NA
TGTGCCAGCAGCGTAGGTAGTAGCGGGGGGCCGTTCTACGAGCAGTACTTC	CASSVGSSGGPFYEQYF	TRBD2	TRBV9	TRBJ2-7	NA
TGTGCCAGCAGCCGGCAGGGTACCCAAGAGACCCAGTACTTC	CASSRQGTQETQYF	NA	TRBV4-2	TRBJ2-5	NA
TGCGCCAGCAGCTTGGATGGGGGCACAACTAATGAAAAACTGTTTTTT	CASSLDGGTTNEKLFF	NA	TRBV5-1	TRBJ1-4	NA
TGTGCCAGCATTCCGACAGGGGGCCTCACAGATACGCAGTATTTT	CASIPTGGLTDTQYF	TRBD1	TRBV19	TRBJ2-3	NA
TGTGCCAGCAGCTTAGAGCAGGGCGGCGGCTACACCTTC	CASSLEQGGGYTF	NA	TRBV7-2	TRBJ1-2	NA
TGCGCCAGCAGACGAAGCGGGACAGGGGTTCATGAGCAGTTCTTC	CASRRSGTGVHEQFF	TRBD1	TRBV5-1	TRBJ2-1	NA
TGCGCCAGCAGCCCGGGGGGCGCTGAAGCTTTCTTT	CASSPGGAEAFF	NA	TRBV5-1	TRBJ1-1	NA
TGTGCCATCAGTCCGGTCCGGGGTTCCGACCCTTATAATTCACCCCTCCACTTT	CAISPVRGSDPYNSPLHF	NA	TRBV10-3	TRBJ1-6	NA
TGTGCCAGCAGCCTCAGATGGGCGAACACTGAAGCTTTCTTT	CASSLRWANTEAFF	NA	TRBV6-5	TRBJ1-1	NA
TGTGCCAGCAGCTTGGTCAGTAATGAGCAGTTCTTC	CASSLVSNEQFF	NA	TRBV5-5	TRBJ2-1	NA